One and the same sample provided the 5 T cell receptor beta chains below, sequenced in a study of cytomegalovirus exposure and HLA in healthy donors. This PCR relied on a set of 60 Vbeta primers and 13 Jbeta primers. Generated by immunoSEQ multiplex PCR, the TCRdb table keeps only in-frame clones and is missing some. The sample has 150,000 or so clones, about 75% seen once; the top ten hold over 3%. Sequencing was done on a sample of PBMCs. The receptors stem from a man aged 35-49 years in good health and CMV-seronegative.

The chain employs TRBV6-5 and TRBJ1-2, with D maybe TRBD1 (5 bases). The CDR3 extends over 14 amino acids. Looked up from germline, CDR1 is MNHEY and CDR2 is SVGAGI. The V gene lost 2 bases and the J gene lost 2 bases, with 9 bases spanning the gap. The DNA of the CDR3 is TGTGCCAGCAGTTACAACAGGCGGAACTATGGCTACACCTTC. Protein: CASSYNRRNYGYTF.

The chain carries TRBV28 and TRBJ2-7, with TRBD1 identical over 9 bases. V shed 6 bases and J 6 bases; nucleotides not matched to a gene: 6. The CDR3 covers 13 residues. The germline V gene encodes CDR1 MDHEN and CDR2 SYDVKM. DNA for the CDR3: TGTGCCAGCAGGCGACTGACAGGGGGCGAGCAGTACTTC. It yields the protein CASRRLTGGEQYF. The full variable domain, with the rest looked up from reference TRBV28 and TRBJ2-7, is DVKVTQSSRYLVKRTGEKVFLECVQDMDHENMFWYRQDPGLGLRLIYFSYDVKMKEKGDIPEGYSVSREKKERFSLILESASTNQTSMYLCASRRLTGGEQYFGPGTRLTVT.

J is TRBJ2-5 and V is TRBV29-1, with 7 bases lining up with TRBD1. V lost 3 bases and J lost 4; bases outside the gene matches: 5. The CDR3 is made up of 13 amino acids. Germline V gives CDR1 SQVTM, CDR2 ANQGSEA. Written as DNA, the CDR3 is TGCAGCGTTGAGGGACAGATTCCAGAGACCCAGTACTTC. Amino acid sequence: CSVEGQIPETQYF.

The chain couples TRBV4-3 to TRBJ2-3; TRBD2 is a possible D gene (5 bases). Germline lookup yields CDR1 LGHNA and CDR2 YSLEER. The CDR3 sequence is 17 residues long. V lost 0 bases, J lost 0 bases, and 13 bases lay in between. The CDR3 protein is CASSQDWASLSTDTQYF. The CDR3 DNA sequence: TGCGCCAGCAGCCAAGATTGGGCTAGCCTTAGCACAGATACGCAGTATTTT.

The gene calls are TRBV29-1 and TRBJ1-2; 7 bases match TRBD1. Germline-derived CDR1 and CDR2 are SQVTM and ANQGSEA. V shed 6 bases and J 5 bases; nucleotides not matched to a gene: 9. The CDR3 runs 13 residues. DNA for the CDR3: TGCAGCGTCCTCGCAGACAGGGAATATGGCTACACCTTC. This translates into CSVLADREYGYTF.